Listed here is a single T cell receptor beta chain. Its antigen is still unknown. The sample is drawn from a study of graft-versus-host responses after intestinal transplantation. On the study more broadly: Grafts were multivisceral, liver-intestinal, or isolated intestinal. Study-level findings and limits: Early HvG declines after transplant were associated with peak circulating GvH clone levels.

V was clipped by 6 bases and J by 7 bases; unmatched bases: 3. The CDR3 sequence is 12 residues long. Per germline, CDR1 LNHDA and CDR2 SQIVND (reference sequence). Assay used: immunoSEQ multiplex PCR; TCRdb lists only in-frame clones, some missing. The table has fewer than 80,000 clones, more than 85% seen once. The material sequenced was unstimulated CD8+ T cells sorted from spleen or lymph node cells, taken before transplant. J is TRBJ2-1 and V is TRBV19; 7 bases map to TRBD1. The receptor's source is a human donor who was the organ donor for an intestinal transplant. The CDR3 DNA reads TGTGCCAGTAGGACAGGGTTGAATGAGCAGTTCTTC. Its translation: CASRTGLNEQFF. The full variable domain, its missing parts supplied by reference TRBV19 and TRBJ2-1, is DGGITQSPKYLFRKEGQNVTLSCEQNLNHDAMYWYRQDPGQGLRLIYYSQIVNDFQKGDIAEGYSVSREKKESFPLTVTSAQKNPTAFYLCASRTGLNEQFFGPGTRLTVL.